By its share, the clone carrying this T cell receptor (beta chain) is medium-sized (0.01 to 0.1%). The antigen is unknown. This sample stems from a study of identical twins. Template switching, a step in the protocol, added a universal primer site, and cDNA carried unique molecular identifiers. TCRdb analysed the 5' RACE reads with MiXCR anew, one entry per CDR3 protein. This table holds about 150,000 distinct CDR3 sequences, around 3.4% found once. Overall study findings and caveats: Clonotypes of the beta chain that were abundant in cord blood carried fewer insertions (memory repertoires showed none). Findings came from cross-sectional statistics, without long-term follow-up of donors. Out-of-frame alpha sequences that twins shared showed excess low generation probability.

Germline assignment: CDR1 DFQATT and CDR2 SNEGSKA (reference sequence). The CDR3 consists of 15 residues. V dropped 0 bases and J dropped 1 base, with 10 bases sitting between them. Input material: memory T cells sorted from blood. This chain connects TRBV20-1 to TRBJ2-1; D is possibly TRBD2 (5 bases). This TCR derives from a man between 18 and 35 years old in good health. The CDR3 region is CSARDPGGSYNEQFF. CDR3 bases: TGCAGTGCTAGAGACCCCGGCGGGTCCTACAATGAGCAGTTCTTC.